Following are 14 T cell receptor beta chains from one sample sequenced in a study of T cells in Graves' hyperthyroidism and ophthalmopathy. Using RNA transcripts as the source, TCR beta CDR3 regions were amplified. A set of HTBI primers served as the primers for a first-round RT-PCR of the TCR CDR3. MiXCR was run by TCRdb on the multiplex PCR reads, yielding one entry per CDR3 protein. The table records about 620,000 distinct CDR3 sequences, 15% to 20% of them present only once. The sequenced sample was blood. The receptors shown here come from a woman between 25 and 40 years old with Graves' hyperthyroidism.

This clonotype showed up many times. The chain joins TRBV5-1 to TRBJ2-1, with 13 bases matching TRBD2. This CDR3 comprises 14 residues. J lost 8 bases, V lost 2 bases, and 1 base had no gene match. Germline V gene data show CDR1 as SGHRS and CDR2 as YFSETQ. The CDR3 here is CASSFGTSGDEQFF. DNA of the CDR3: TGCGCCAGCAGCTTTGGGACTAGCGGGGATGAGCAGTTCTTC.

The chain combines TRBV7-2 with TRBJ1-5; D unclear. Per germline, CDR1 SGHTA and CDR2 FQGNSA. V was cut by 1 base and J by 1 base, with 8 bases left in between. The CDR3 has 15 residues. The CDR3 reads CASSLVELSNQPQHF. As DNA, the CDR3 is TGTGCCAGCAGCTTAGTCGAGTTAAGCAATCAGCCCCAGCATTTT. Together with reference TRBV7-2 and TRBJ1-5, the CDR3 gives the full variable domain: GAGVSQSPSNKVTEKGKDVELRCDPISGHTALYWYRQSLGQGLEFLIYFQGNSAPDKSGLPSDRFSAERTGGSVSTLTIQRTQQEDSAVYLCASSLVELSNQPQHFGDGTRLSIL.

This clonotype was seen many times. The genes are TRBV5-5 and TRBJ2-7; D is unresolved. The CDR3 has 13 amino acids. Trimming removed 0 bases at V and 1 base at J, with 5 bases between. CDR1 is SGHKS and CDR2 is YYEKEE in the germline V gene (reference sequence). CDR3 protein: CASSLVESYEQYF. DNA of the CDR3: TGTGCCAGCAGCTTGGTGGAGTCCTACGAGCAGTACTTC.

The sample holds many counts of this clonotype. The V gene is TRBV27, the J gene TRBJ2-1, with D uncertain. V was shortened by 4 bases and J by 8 bases, with 12 bases between the two germline ends. The CDR3 runs to 13 residues. CDR1 MNHEY and CDR2 SMNVEV come from the germline V gene (reference sequence). The CDR3 protein is CASSSLGNDEQFF. CDR3 coding DNA: TGTGCCAGCAGTTCTCTAGGAAACGATGAGCAGTTCTTC.

The rearrangement joins TRBV2 to TRBJ2-7; 14 bases are a match to TRBD2. Germline V gene lookup returns CDR1 SNHLY and CDR2 FYNNEI. V lost 8 bases to trimming and J lost 5 bases; unmatched junction nucleotides: 2. The CDR3 length is 13 residues. CDR3 in DNA: TGTGCCAGCGGGACTAGCGGGAGTCACGAGCAGTACTTC. It yields the protein CASGTSGSHEQYF.

This clonotype was counted at least ten times. The V call is TRBV6-1, the J call TRBJ2-1; D gene uncertain. Germline CDR1 is MNHNS and CDR2 is SASEGT. The CDR3 is 15 amino acids. V lost 5 bases and J 2 bases, leaving 13 bases between the germline ends. CDR3 sequence: CASSRGTITYNEQFF. The CDR3 bases are TGTGCCAGCAGTCGCGGCACCATAACCTACAATGAGCAGTTCTTC.

At least ten counts were recorded for this clonotype. CDR3 in DNA: TGTGCCAGCAGCAGAAGAGCAGGGGTCGGCAATCAGCCCCAGCATTTT. Encoded protein: CASSRRAGVGNQPQHF. This chain joins TRBV7-2 and TRBJ1-5, with a weak D call TRBD1 (6 bases). V lost 5 bases, J lost 2 bases, and 16 bases lay in between. The CDR3 is 16 amino acids. Germline CDR1 is SGHTA and CDR2 is FQGNSA.

This clonotype was counted at least ten times. V gene TRBV7-3 combines with J gene TRBJ2-2; 13 positions match TRBD2. J gave up 5 bases and V 4 bases, and 7 bases lay outside the gene matches. The CDR3 has 17 residues. Per germline, CDR1 SGHTA and CDR2 FQGTGA. CDR3 nucleotide sequence: TGTGCCAGCAGCTACGGACTAGCGGGAGTGTTGACCGGGGAGCTGTTTTTT. Its protein product is CASSYGLAGVLTGELFF.

This clonotype showed up many times. This chain joins TRBV7-2 and TRBJ2-5; 13 nucleotides match TRBD2. This CDR3 is 20 amino acids long. Per germline, CDR1 SGHTA and CDR2 FQGNSA. V trimming: 1 base; J trimming: 2 bases; junction bases outside the gene matches: 13. The CDR3 nucleotides are TGTGCCAGCAGCTTAGTGAGGGGGACTAGCGGGATGCAGAGGCAAGAGACCCAGTACTTC. Its protein product is CASSLVRGTSGMQRQETQYF.

The V gene is TRBV18, the J gene TRBJ2-4, with a tentative D call TRBD1 (6 bases). Deletions cut 6 bases from V and 14 bases from J, with 17 bases between. The CDR3 consists of 12 residues. The germline V gene has CDR1 KGHSH and CDR2 LQKENI. The CDR3 coding sequence is TGTGCCAGCTCGCGCCCACAGGGCCGGGAGTACTTC. This codes for CASSRPQGREYF.

Details on this clonotype: Since a much larger clone is just one base distant, this may be a read error. The J gene is TRBJ2-3, the V gene TRBV20-1; TRBD1 agrees at 9 bases. Trimming at V came to 8 bases and at J to 1 base, leaving 10 bases not matched to a gene. The V gene's germline CDR1 is DFQATT and CDR2 SNEGSKA (reference sequence). There are 15 residues in the CDR3. The CDR3 loop is CSTGTRQGGTDTQYF. Here the CDR3 DNA reads TGCAGTACTGGCACCAGACAGGGGGGCACAGATACGCAGTATTTT.

The chain recombines TRBV27 with TRBJ2-2, with 10 bases identical to TRBD1. The CDR3 totals 17 residues. V trimming: 4 bases; J trimming: 2 bases; junction bases outside the gene matches: 7. Germline V gene data show CDR1 as MNHEY and CDR2 as SMNVEV (reference sequence). CDR3 sequence (DNA): TGTGCCAGCAGTTCCGGGACAGGGGAAGGTAACACCGGGGAGCTGTTTTTT. Translated: CASSSGTGEGNTGELFF.

This clonotype has a handful of counts. The chain combines TRBV10-3 with TRBJ2-3, with unresolved D. The V gene's germline CDR1 is ENHRY and CDR2 SYGVKD. V dropped 0 bases and J dropped 5 bases, with 9 bases sitting between them. This CDR3 contains 14 residues. CDR3 amino acids: CAISESLSVDTQYF. CDR3 sequence (DNA): TGTGCCATCAGTGAGTCCTTGTCAGTAGATACGCAGTATTTT.

This clonotype was seen a few times. This chain's CDR3 is CASRPTGTGANVLTF. CDR3 in DNA: TGTGCCAGCAGGCCAACGGGTACTGGGGCCAACGTCCTGACTTTC. V gene TRBV7-9 combines with J gene TRBJ2-6, with D unclear. The germline V and J ends were trimmed by 6 bases and 2 bases, with 11 bases remaining between them. This CDR3 spans 15 amino acids. Looked up from germline, CDR1 is SEHNR and CDR2 is FQNEAQ (reference sequence). The full variable domain, in which reference TRBV7-9 and TRBJ2-6 provide the parts outside the CDR3, is DTGVSQNPRHKITKRGQNVTFRCDPISEHNRLYWYRQTLGQGPEFLTYFQNEAQLEKSRLLSDRFSAERPKGSFSTLEIQRTEQGDSAMYLCASRPTGTGANVLTFGAGSRLTVL.